This TCR beta chain was profiled in a study of T-cell reconstitution after alpha-beta-depleted transplantation in children. Study-wide results and caveats: When one year had passed after transplant, most T-cell counts and diversity came from newly produced T cells. As was reported, about two months after transplant, alpha-beta T cells came from several hundred expanded graft clones.

The CDR3 extends over 13 amino acids. Germline CDR1 DFQATT, CDR2 SNEGSKA (reference sequence). V shed 6 bases and J 4 bases; nucleotides not matched to a gene: 6. This clonotype has at least ten counts. Its antigen is undetermined. Unique molecular identifiers were incorporated when the TCRbeta library was constructed. TCRdb reprocessed the PCR reads with MiXCR, giving one entry per CDR3 protein. The sample has a few hundred thousand distinct CDR3 sequences, approximately 6.9% seen once. This receptor was taken from a boy younger than 10 with acute lymphoblastic leukemia, due to receive a stem cell transplant. Specimen: PBMCs, collected before TCRalphabeta/CD19-depleted stem cell transplant. The chain couples TRBV20-1 to TRBJ1-5, with TRBD1 matching 7 bases. CDR3 region: CSAVARGNQPQHF. In nucleotides, the CDR3 is TGCAGTGCCGTAGCCAGGGGGAATCAGCCCCAGCATTTT.